A single sample is the source of the 3 T cell receptor beta chains below, sequenced in a study of T cell responses to AZD1222 COVID-19 vaccine. The data were produced by immunoSEQ multiplex PCR, yet TCRdb's version contains in-frame clones alone and is incomplete. The sample contains 150,000 to 160,000 clones, around 86% of which appear only once. The specimen was peripheral blood, collected 28 days after the second AZD1222 dose. Receptors were obtained from an adult who received the AZD1222 COVID-19 vaccine.

The V call is TRBV28, the J call TRBJ1-1, with D unresolved. V lost 8 bases and J lost 4, with 20 bases in between. The CDR3 totals 15 residues. Germline assignment: CDR1 MDHEN and CDR2 SYDVKM. The chain's CDR3 is CASGLPVGGGTEAFF. CDR3 DNA sequence: TGTGCCAGCGGGCTCCCTGTCGGCGGTGGCACTGAAGCTTTCTTT.

V is TRBV29-1 and J is TRBJ1-2; a possible D gene is TRBD1 (5 bases). Trimming left V 3 bases short and J 5 bases short, with 10 bases between. CDR3 length: 12 residues. The germline V gene has CDR1 SQVTM and CDR2 ANQGSEA. The CDR3 loop is CSVDTGFYGYTF. The CDR3, as DNA: TGCAGCGTTGACACAGGTTTTTATGGCTACACCTTC.

The rearrangement joins TRBV5-1 to TRBJ2-4; D not resolved. Germline CDR1 SGHRS, CDR2 YFSETQ. The V end lost 3 bases, the J end lost 2 bases, and 15 bases lay between the germline ends. The CDR3 consists of 16 residues. The CDR3 nucleotides are TGCGCCAGCAGCTCATCCCCCGTAGTATCCAAAAACATTCAGTACTTC. It is translated as CASSSSPVVSKNIQYF.